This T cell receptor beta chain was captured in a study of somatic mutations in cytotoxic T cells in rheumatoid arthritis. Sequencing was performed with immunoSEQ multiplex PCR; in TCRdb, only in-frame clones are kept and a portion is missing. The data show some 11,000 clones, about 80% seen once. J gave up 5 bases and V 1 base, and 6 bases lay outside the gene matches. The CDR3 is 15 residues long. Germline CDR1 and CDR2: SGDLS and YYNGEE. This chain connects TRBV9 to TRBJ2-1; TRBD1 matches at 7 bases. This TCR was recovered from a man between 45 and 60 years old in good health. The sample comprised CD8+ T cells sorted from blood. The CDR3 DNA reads TGTGCCAGCAGCGTATGGAATGGACAGGACAATGAGCAGTTCTTC. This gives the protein CASSVWNGQDNEQFF.